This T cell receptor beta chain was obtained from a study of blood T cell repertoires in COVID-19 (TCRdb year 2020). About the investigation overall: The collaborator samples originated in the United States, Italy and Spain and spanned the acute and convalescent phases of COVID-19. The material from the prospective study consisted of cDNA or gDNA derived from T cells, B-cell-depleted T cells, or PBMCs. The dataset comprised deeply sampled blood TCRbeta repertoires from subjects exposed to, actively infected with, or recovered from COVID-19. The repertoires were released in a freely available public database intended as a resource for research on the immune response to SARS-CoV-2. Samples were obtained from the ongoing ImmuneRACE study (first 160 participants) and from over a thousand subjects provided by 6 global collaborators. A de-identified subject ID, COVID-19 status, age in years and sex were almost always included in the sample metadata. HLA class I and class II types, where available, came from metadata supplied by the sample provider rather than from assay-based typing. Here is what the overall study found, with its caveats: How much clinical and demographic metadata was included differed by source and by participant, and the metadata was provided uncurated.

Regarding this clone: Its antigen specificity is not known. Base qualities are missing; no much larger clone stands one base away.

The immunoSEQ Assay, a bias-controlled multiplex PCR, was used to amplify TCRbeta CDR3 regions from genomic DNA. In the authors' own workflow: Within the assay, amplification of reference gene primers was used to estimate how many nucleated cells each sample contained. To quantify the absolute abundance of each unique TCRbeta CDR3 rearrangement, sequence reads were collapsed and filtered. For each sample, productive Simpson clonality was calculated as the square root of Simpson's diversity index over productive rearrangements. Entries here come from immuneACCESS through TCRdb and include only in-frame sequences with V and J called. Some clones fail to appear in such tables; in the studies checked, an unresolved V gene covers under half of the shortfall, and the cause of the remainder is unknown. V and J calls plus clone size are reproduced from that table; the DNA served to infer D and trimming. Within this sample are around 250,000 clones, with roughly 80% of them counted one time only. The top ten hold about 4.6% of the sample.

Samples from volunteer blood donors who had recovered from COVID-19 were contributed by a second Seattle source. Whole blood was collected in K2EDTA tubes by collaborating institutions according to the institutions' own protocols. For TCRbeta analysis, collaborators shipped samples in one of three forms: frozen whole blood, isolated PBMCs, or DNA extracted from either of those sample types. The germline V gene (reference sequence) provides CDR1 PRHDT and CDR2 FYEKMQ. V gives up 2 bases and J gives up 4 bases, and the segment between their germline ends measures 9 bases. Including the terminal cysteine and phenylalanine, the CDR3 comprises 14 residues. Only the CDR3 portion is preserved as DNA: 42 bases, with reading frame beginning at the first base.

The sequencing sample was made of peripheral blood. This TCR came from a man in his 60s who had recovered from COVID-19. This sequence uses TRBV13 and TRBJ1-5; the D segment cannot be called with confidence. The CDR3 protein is CASSLRQSNQPQHF. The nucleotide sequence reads TGTGCCAGCAGCTTAAGACAATCAAATCAGCCCCAGCATTTT. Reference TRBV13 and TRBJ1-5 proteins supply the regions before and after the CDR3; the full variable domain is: AAGVIQSPRHLIKEKRETATLKCYPIPRHDTVYWYQQGPGQDPQFLISFYEKMQSDKGSIPDRFSAQQFSDYHSELNMSSLELGDSALYFCASSLRQSNQPQHFGDGTRLSIL.